Listed below are T cell receptor beta chains from one sample, sequenced in a study of CD8+ T cells in alopecia areata. Profiled with immunoSEQ multiplex PCR; TCRdb holds only in-frame clones, not every one. Of 120,000 to 150,000 clones detected, approximately 80% appear once; the ten largest clones hold approximately 25%. The specimen was CD8+ T cells sorted from blood, collected at week 4, from a patient treated with tofacitinib. All receptors come from a human donor with alopecia areata. Both conserved end residues are part of each CDR3. The order of the fields is D gene, J gene, clone size, V gene, CDR3 protein, CDR3 DNA. D genes are given only for firm matches. Size is omitted from some rows. Given values are once, few, many or a class for expanded clones.

>NA|TRBJ2-4|NA|TRBV7-9
CASSFLEQGENIQYF
TGTGCCAGCAGCTTCCTTGAACAGGGTGAAAACATTCAGTACTTC
>NA|TRBJ1-2|NA|TRBV27
CASSLRGAIGMGYTF
TGTGCCAGCAGTTTAAGAGGGGCTATTGGCATGGGCTACACCTTC
>TRBD2|TRBJ2-2|NA|TRBV6-5
CASTLAGPSGELFF
TGTGCCAGCACCCTAGCGGGGCCGTCCGGGGAGCTGTTTTTT
>NA|TRBJ2-5|few|TRBV7-9
CASSNRAQQETQYF
TGTGCCAGCAGCAACCGGGCTCAACAAGAGACCCAGTACTTC
>NA|TRBJ2-7|NA|TRBV6-5
CASSYSTEQYF
TGTGCCAGCAGTTACTCGACCGAGCAGTACTTC
>NA|TRBJ2-4|NA|TRBV7-9
CASRSGWSAKNIQYF
TGTGCCAGCAGGTCAGGGTGGTCGGCCAAAAACATTCAGTACTTC
>NA|TRBJ1-5|NA|TRBV19
CATTGRGRQPQHF
TGTGCCACCACGGGGAGGGGTCGGCAGCCCCAGCATTTT
>TRBD1|TRBJ1-4|NA|TRBV2
CASSEGTGIEKLFF
TGTGCCAGCAGTGAGGGGACAGGGATCGAAAAACTGTTTTTT
>NA|TRBJ2-7|once|TRBV19
CATAGISYEQYF
TGTGCCACGGCGGGTATCTCCTACGAGCAGTACTTC
>NA|TRBJ2-5|NA|TRBV7-2
CASSSSRGYETQYF
TGTGCCAGCAGCTCATCTCGGGGATACGAGACCCAGTACTTC
>NA|TRBJ2-7|NA|TRBV7-6
CASSPLDGSYEQYF
TGTGCCAGCAGCCCATTGGACGGCTCCTACGAGCAGTACTTC
>NA|TRBJ2-5|few|TRBV9
CASSVEGLYQETQYF
TGTGCCAGCAGCGTAGAGGGACTTTATCAAGAGACCCAGTACTTC
>TRBD2|TRBJ2-1|NA|TRBV27
CASSSGLAPYNEQFF
TGTGCCAGCAGTTCCGGACTAGCCCCTTACAATGAGCAGTTCTTC
>NA|TRBJ2-7|NA|TRBV29-1
CSVEDRAQGSLPYEQYF
TGCAGCGTTGAAGATCGAGCTCAGGGGAGTCTCCCCTACGAGCAGTACTTC
>NA|TRBJ1-1|NA|TRBV20-1
CSARTDEAFF
TGCAGTGCTCGGACAGATGAAGCTTTCTTT
>NA|TRBJ1-1|NA|TRBV6-5
CASSYRQMNTEAFF
TGTGCCAGCAGTTACCGACAGATGAACACTGAAGCTTTCTTT
>NA|TRBJ2-5|NA|TRBV2
CASSVGRLPSETQYF
TGTGCCAGCAGTGTCGGGAGACTACCTTCGGAGACCCAGTACTTC
>TRBD1|TRBJ1-1|NA|TRBV27
CASSLSRGGSGKAFF
TGTGCCAGCAGTTTATCACGAGGGGGCAGTGGGAAAGCTTTCTTT
>TRBD2|TRBJ2-5|NA|TRBV7-2
CASSFSLAGGETQYF
TGTGCCAGCAGCTTTTCCCTAGCGGGGGGAGAGACCCAGTACTTC
>TRBD2|TRBJ2-5|NA|TRBV7-6
CASSLWSSGGTETQYF
TGTGCCAGCAGCTTATGGTCTAGCGGGGGTACCGAGACCCAGTACTTC
>TRBD2|TRBJ2-3|NA|TRBV4-2
CASSQDWPGGTSTDTQYF
TGTGCCAGCAGCCAAGATTGGCCGGGGGGGACTAGCACAGATACGCAGTATTTT
>TRBD1|TRBJ2-3|few|TRBV7-9
CASSLQGTGDADTQYF
TGTGCCAGCAGCCTACAAGGGACAGGGGATGCAGATACGCAGTATTTT
>TRBD2|TRBJ2-1|NA|TRBV7-7
CASSSYLAGGLNEQFF
TGTGCTAGCAGCTCTTACCTAGCGGGGGGGCTTAATGAGCAGTTCTTC
>NA|TRBJ1-2|once|TRBV4-1
CASSQEGRGYYGYTF
TGCGCCAGCAGCCAAGAAGGGAGGGGCTACTATGGCTACACCTTC
>TRBD2|TRBJ2-3|NA|TRBV7-6
CASSLGRGGSLRDTQYF
TGTGCCAGCAGCTTAGGGCGCGGGGGGTCCCTGAGAGATACGCAGTATTTT
>TRBD2|TRBJ2-2|few|TRBV5-1
CASTGGLAGTGELFF
TGCGCCAGCACCGGGGGACTAGCGGGCACCGGGGAGCTGTTTTTT
>NA|TRBJ2-3|NA|TRBV5-5
CASSLEAATDTQYF
TGTGCCAGCAGCTTGGAGGCAGCTACGGATACGCAGTATTTT
>NA|TRBJ1-1|NA|TRBV27
CASSLSRGDEAFF
TGTGCCAGCAGTTTATCTCGGGGGGATGAAGCTTTCTTT
>NA|TRBJ1-1|NA|TRBV7-2
CASSLGVVDTEAFF
TGTGCCAGCAGCTTAGGGGTGGTGGACACTGAAGCTTTCTTT
>NA|TRBJ2-5|once|TRBV7-6
CAGSLGTGVNQETQYF
TGTGCCGGCAGCTTAGGGACTGGAGTAAACCAAGAGACCCAGTACTTC
>NA|TRBJ2-7|NA|TRBV5-1
CASSLKRDSSSYEQYF
TGCGCCAGCAGCTTGAAGAGAGACTCGAGCTCCTACGAGCAGTACTTC
>TRBD1|TRBJ2-7|few|TRBV4-1
CASSHRDRDYEQYF
TGCGCCAGCAGCCACCGGGACAGAGACTACGAGCAGTACTTC
>NA|TRBJ1-1|NA|TRBV30
CAWSVLEGVGTEAFF
TGTGCCTGGAGTGTACTCGAGGGGGTGGGCACTGAAGCTTTCTTT
>NA|TRBJ2-1|NA|TRBV30
CAWSSYTEVYNEQFF
TGTGCCTGGAGCTCATACACGGAGGTATACAATGAGCAGTTCTTC
>NA|TRBJ1-5|NA|TRBV27
CASSSGLNQPQHF
TGTGCCAGCAGTTCAGGGCTGAATCAGCCCCAGCATTTT
>NA|TRBJ2-6|once|TRBV7-9
CASSPGRVSGANVLTF
TGTGCCAGCAGCCCCGGGCGGGTCTCTGGGGCCAACGTCCTGACTTTC
>TRBD1|TRBJ2-1|NA|TRBV5-1
CASSSDRDSYNEQFF
TGCGCCAGCAGCTCGGACAGGGACTCCTACAATGAGCAGTTCTTC
>TRBD1|TRBJ1-1|NA|TRBV19
CATKPFHRGLNTEAFF
TGTGCCACCAAACCGTTCCACAGGGGTTTGAACACTGAAGCTTTCTTT
>NA|TRBJ2-7|few|TRBV2
CASSPLGYPTYEQYF
TGTGCCAGCTCTCCGCTGGGTTACCCCACCTACGAGCAGTACTTC
>NA|TRBJ2-7|NA|TRBV28
CASSPLGSYEQYF
TGTGCCAGCAGTCCCCTAGGCTCCTACGAGCAGTACTTC
>TRBD2|TRBJ2-1|NA|TRBV7-9
CASSLLAGTYNEQFF
TGTGCCAGCAGTCTCCTAGCGGGGACGTACAATGAGCAGTTCTTC
>NA|TRBJ2-3|few|TRBV7-9
CASSTGSDTQYF
TGTGCCAGCAGCACAGGGTCAGATACGCAGTATTTT
>TRBD1|TRBJ2-5|NA|TRBV5-4
CASSSGQGGETQYF
TGTGCCAGCAGCTCGGGACAGGGAGGAGAGACCCAGTACTTC
>TRBD2|TRBJ2-7|NA|TRBV10-3
CATSSPPGLAIGNEQYF
TGTGCCACCTCAAGTCCCCCGGGACTAGCTATAGGGAACGAGCAGTACTTC
>NA|TRBJ2-5|NA|TRBV7-7
CASSYTLATETQYF
TGTGCTAGCAGCTACACTTTAGCTACCGAGACCCAGTACTTC
>TRBD2|TRBJ2-7|NA|TRBV7-6
CASSLGRGESYEQYF
TGTGCCAGCAGCTTAGGCCGGGGGGAATCCTACGAGCAGTACTTC
>NA|TRBJ2-7|many|TRBV23-1
CASSLERLDEQYF
TGCGCCAGCAGTCTGGAGAGACTCGACGAGCAGTACTTC
>NA|TRBJ1-2|NA|TRBV6-5
CASRHGGDSYGYTF
TGTGCCAGCCGGCACGGGGGCGACTCCTATGGCTACACCTTC